Below, 32 T cell receptor beta chains from the same sample are listed, as sequenced in a study of OX40 agonist ivuxolimab in advanced cancers. Assay: immunoSEQ multiplex PCR; the TCRdb copy retains only in-frame clones and omits some. Of tens of thousands of clones in the sample, more than 80% were seen once. The source material was CD4+ or CD8+ T cells sorted from blood, sampled in a trial of the OX40 agonist ivuxolimab. Every receptor here comes from an adult with an advanced solid tumor such as melanoma, head and neck, liver or kidney cancer.

The chain joins TRBV6-1 to TRBJ2-2, with D hard to call. This CDR3 spans 12 amino acids. Per the germline V gene, CDR1 is MNHNS and CDR2 is SASEGT. V lost 4 bases to trimming and J lost 6 bases, with 6 bases between them. The CDR3 sequence: CASSAPPGELFF. The CDR3 DNA sequence: TGTGCCAGCAGTGCCCCCCCCGGGGAGCTGTTTTTT.

The gene calls are TRBV5-1 and TRBJ2-5; TRBD2 matches at 11 bases. The V gene's germline CDR1 is SGHRS and CDR2 YFSETQ. J gave up 3 bases and V 0 bases, and 7 bases lay outside the gene matches. This CDR3 comprises 17 residues. This CDR3 is CASSLAPTSGAEETQYF. CDR3 coding DNA: TGCGCCAGCAGCTTGGCCCCGACTAGCGGGGCGGAAGAGACCCAGTACTTC. Full variable domain (remainder filled in from reference TRBV5-1 and TRBJ2-5): KAGVTQTPRYLIKTRGQQVTLSCSPISGHRSVSWYQQTPGQGLQFLFEYFSETQRNKGNFPGRFSGRQFSNSRSEMNVSTLELGDSALYLCASSLAPTSGAEETQYFGPGTRLLVL.

The chain recombines TRBV5-1 with TRBJ1-2; 7 positions match TRBD1. V trimming: 2 bases; J trimming: 4 bases; junction bases outside the gene matches: 11. The V gene's germline CDR1 is SGHRS and CDR2 YFSETQ. This CDR3 comprises 16 residues. The CDR3 here is CASSLTGETYPYGYTF. CDR3 DNA: TGCGCCAGCAGCTTAACAGGGGAGACGTACCCCTATGGCTACACCTTC.

The J gene is TRBJ2-7, the V gene TRBV4-3; D remains ambiguous. The CDR3 totals 12 residues. V was trimmed by 1 base and J by 12 bases, leaving 13 bases between them. Germline V gives CDR1 LGHNA, CDR2 YSLEER. The CDR3 DNA sequence: TGCGCCAGCAGCCAAGGAGTGGGAAGGCCGTACTTC. It yields the protein CASSQGVGRPYF.

The CDR3 spells CASSVGWVDYGYTF. The CDR3 DNA is TGTGCCAGCAGCGTAGGGTGGGTGGACTATGGCTACACCTTC. The chain links TRBV9 to TRBJ1-2; D is ambiguous. This CDR3 region has 14 residues. Per germline, CDR1 SGDLS and CDR2 YYNGEE. V gave up 0 bases and J gave up 3 bases, with 9 bases separating them. The complete variable domain, with remaining parts taken from reference TRBV9 and TRBJ1-2, reads DSGVTQTPKHLITATGQRVTLRCSPRSGDLSVYWYQQSLDQGLQFLIQYYNGEERAKGNILERFSAQQFPDLHSELNLSSLELGDSALYFCASSVGWVDYGYTFGSGTRLTVV.

This clone is medium-sized in the sample. The genes are TRBV2 and TRBJ2-7, with a weak D call TRBD1 (5 bases). The CDR3 loop spans 13 amino acids. CDR1 SNHLY and CDR2 FYNNEI come from the germline V gene. V gave up 7 bases and J gave up 10 bases, with 20 bases separating them. DNA of the CDR3: TGTGCCAGCACCCTGTGGGCAGGGCACCAACAGTACGTC. The encoded protein is CASTLWAGHQQYV.

V gene TRBV5-1 combines with J gene TRBJ2-2; tentatively, D is TRBD1 (6 bases). Deletions cut 7 bases from V and 6 bases from J, with 13 bases between. CDR1 and CDR2 (germline): SGHRS, YFSETQ. The CDR3 sequence is 13 residues long. As DNA, the CDR3 is TGCGCCAGCGGTACAGGGTCCCCCGGGGAGCTGTTTTTT. This codes for CASGTGSPGELFF.

This chain links TRBV5-6 with TRBJ2-3, with 7 bases lining up with TRBD1. This CDR3 comprises 17 residues. From germline, CDR1 is SGHDT and CDR2 YYEEEE. After removal of 0 bases from V and 2 bases from J, the junction contained 9 bases not matched to a gene. CDR3 loop: CASSLGVYRGDTDTQYF. The CDR3 DNA follows: TGTGCCAGCAGCTTGGGAGTCTACAGGGGCGACACAGATACGCAGTATTTT.

The rearrangement uses TRBV4-3 and TRBJ1-2; maybe TRBD1 (5 bases). The V end lost 0 bases, the J end lost 4 bases, and 15 bases lay between the germline ends. The CDR3 length is 16 residues. Germline V CDR1 and CDR2: LGHNA, YSLEER. CDR3 DNA: TGCGCCAGCAGCCAAGAGTCGGGGTTGGGGCCCTATGGCTACACCTTC. Translation: CASSQESGLGPYGYTF.

The chain links TRBV18 to TRBJ1-1; D might be TRBD1 (5 bases). Per germline, CDR1 KGHSH and CDR2 LQKENI. Trimming stripped 3 bases from V and 3 bases from J, with 11 bases between. The CDR3 contains 14 residues. In DNA form, the CDR3 reads TGTGCCAGCTCACCCCAGGGTCTGTACACTGAAGCTTTCTTT. This translates into CASSPQGLYTEAFF. Supplemented by reference TRBV18 and TRBJ1-1, the full variable domain reads NAGVMQNPRHLVRRRGQEARLRCSPMKGHSHVYWYRQLPEEGLKFMVYLQKENIIDESGMPKERFSAEFPKEGPSILRIQQVVRGDSAAYFCASSPQGLYTEAFFGQGTRLTVV.

The rearrangement joins TRBV6-6 to TRBJ2-4; tentatively, D is TRBD1 (6 bases). This CDR3 has 15 residues. The V gene lost 2 bases and the J gene lost 2 bases, with 10 bases spanning the gap. Germline-derived CDR1 and CDR2 are MNHNY and SVGAGI (reference sequence). The chain's CDR3 is CASSYRTDTKNIQYF. The CDR3 DNA reads as TGTGCCAGCAGTTACAGGACAGACACCAAAAACATTCAGTACTTC.

The chain couples TRBV5-1 to TRBJ1-2, with no clear D. The germline V gene encodes CDR1 SGHRS and CDR2 YFSETQ. The CDR3 is 16 residues long. V lost 0 bases to trimming and J lost 4 bases, with 16 bases between them. CDR3 in amino acids: CASSLVGPRPGYGYTF. CDR3 coding DNA: TGCGCCAGCAGCTTGGTAGGGCCCCGACCGGGCTATGGCTACACCTTC.

Points on this clone: Within the sample, other DNA sequences also encode this same CDR3. This CDR3 reads CASSRRETQYF. The CDR3 coding sequence is TGTGCCAGCTCACGCCGGGAGACCCAGTACTTC. The chain is built from TRBV7-8 and TRBJ2-5; D call uncertain. Germline CDR1 is SGHVS and CDR2 is FQNEAQ. V dropped 8 bases and J dropped 5 bases, with 9 bases sitting between them. The CDR3 extends over 11 amino acids.

The chain uses TRBV13 and TRBJ2-3, with TRBD2 identical over 8 bases. Germline V gene lookup returns CDR1 PRHDT and CDR2 FYEKMQ (reference sequence). The V gene end was trimmed by 4 bases and the J gene end by 4 bases; junction bases not matched to a gene: 7. CDR3 length equals 15 residues. The CDR3 protein is CASSSMGLVADTQYF. In DNA, the CDR3 is TGTGCCAGCAGCTCCATGGGACTAGTAGCAGATACGCAGTATTTT.

This chain joins TRBV7-2 and TRBJ2-1; the D gene could be TRBD1 or TRBD2 (6 bases each). The CDR3 spans 16 residues. Germline loops: CDR1 SGHTA, CDR2 FQGNSA. V lost 9 bases to trimming and J lost 3 bases, with 21 bases between them. CDR3 residues: CASRAPSGGGYNEQFF. Here the CDR3 DNA reads TGTGCCAGTAGGGCTCCAAGTGGAGGGGGCTACAATGAGCAGTTCTTC.

This clone was found a few times. The chain combines TRBV29-1 with TRBJ2-1, with 10 bases that match TRBD2. V dropped 6 bases and J dropped 8; count of bases not matched to a gene: 7. This CDR3 is 13 amino acids long. Germline V gene lookup returns CDR1 SQVTM and CDR2 ANQGSEA. The CDR3 coding sequence is TGCAGCGTCCTAGCGGGAGTGGGCTATGAGCAGTTCTTC. Amino acids: CSVLAGVGYEQFF.

V is TRBV10-3 and J is TRBJ2-7; 13 bases agree with TRBD2. The trim removed 3 bases at V and 3 bases at J, leaving 5 bases unmatched. The CDR3 has 16 residues. Germline V gene lookup returns CDR1 ENHRY and CDR2 SYGVKD. CDR3 region: CAISDWTSGRYYEQYF. As DNA, the CDR3 is TGTGCCATCAGTGATTGGACTAGCGGGAGATACTACGAGCAGTACTTC.

CDR3: CASSLGRDYEQYV. The CDR3 bases are TGTGCCAGCAGTTTAGGCAGGGACTACGAGCAGTACGTC. The chain carries TRBV27 and TRBJ2-7; D might be TRBD1 (5 bases). There are 13 residues in the CDR3. Germline CDR1 is MNHEY and CDR2 is SMNVEV (reference sequence). V lost 2 bases to trimming and J lost 3 bases, with 8 bases between them.

The CDR3 is CASSLADYASTDTQYF. The CDR3 region has the DNA TGCGCCAGCAGCTTGGCGGACTATGCTAGCACAGATACGCAGTATTTT. The chain couples TRBV5-1 to TRBJ2-3, with D possibly matching TRBD2 (6 bases). The V and J ends lost 0 bases and 0 bases respectively, with 11 bases between them. CDR3 size: 16 residues. Per germline, CDR1 SGHRS and CDR2 YFSETQ.

The chain couples TRBV5-1 to TRBJ2-2; D perhaps matches TRBD1 (6 bases). Germline V gene data show CDR1 as SGHRS and CDR2 as YFSETQ. The CDR3 sequence is 16 residues long. V lost 4 bases and J 1 base, leaving 14 bases between the germline ends. CDR3 in DNA: TGCGCCAGCAGCCCGAGACCACAGGGGAACACCGGGGAGCTGTTTTTT. Protein sequence: CASSPRPQGNTGELFF.

This clone was seen only once. This chain connects TRBV4-1 to TRBJ2-7; 8 bases line up with TRBD1. Germline-derived CDR1 and CDR2 are MGHRA and YSYEKL. Trimming at V came to 5 bases and at J to 2 bases, leaving 8 bases not matched to a gene. This CDR3 contains 15 residues. CDR3 coding DNA: TGCGCCAGCAGCTCACACAGGGGGACCACCTACGAGCAGTACTTC. Translating it yields CASSSHRGTTYEQYF.

This clone was observed a handful of times. The chain employs TRBV27 and TRBJ2-2; TRBD2 matches 15 bases. This CDR3 comprises 19 residues. The junction had 8 bases not matched to a gene; V was cut back by 4 bases and J by 2 bases. CDR1 and CDR2 (germline): MNHEY, SMNVEV (reference sequence). Written as DNA, the CDR3 is TGTGCCAGCAGTTGGTCGGGACTAGCGGGAGGAGTTAACACCGGGGAGCTGTTTTTT. Translated, it gives CASSWSGLAGGVNTGELFF.

Only one count was recorded for this clone. J is TRBJ1-1 and V is TRBV7-3, with D perhaps TRBD1 (5 bases). From germline, CDR1 is SGHTA and CDR2 FQGTGA. This CDR3 has 15 residues. V lost 5 bases and J 7 bases, leaving 20 bases between the germline ends. Written as DNA, the CDR3 is TGTGCCAGCAGCCAACGCCCCGGGACGGACTATGAAGCTTTCTTT. This translates into CASSQRPGTDYEAFF.

This clone has only a few counts. The chain couples TRBV18 to TRBJ1-1, with D uncertain. The CDR3 length is 16 residues. Deletions cut 4 bases from V and 0 bases from J, with 15 bases between. CDR1 and CDR2 (germline): KGHSH, LQKENI. CDR3 nucleotides: TGTGCCAGCTCACAGAACTCGATCCTTATGAACACTGAAGCTTTCTTT. It specifies CASSQNSILMNTEAFF. Full variable domain (rest looked up from reference TRBV18 and TRBJ1-1): NAGVMQNPRHLVRRRGQEARLRCSPMKGHSHVYWYRQLPEEGLKFMVYLQKENIIDESGMPKERFSAEFPKEGPSILRIQQVVRGDSAAYFCASSQNSILMNTEAFFGQGTRLTVV.

The chain joins TRBV7-3 to TRBJ1-1, with TRBD1 matching 7 bases. Per the germline V gene, CDR1 is SGHTA and CDR2 is FQGTGA. The CDR3 has 14 amino acids. Germline trimming cut 0 bases from V and 6 bases from J; bases unmatched to any gene: 4. The CDR3 protein is CASSLTGTAAEAFF. In nucleotides, the CDR3 is TGTGCCAGCAGCTTAACAGGGACAGCAGCTGAAGCTTTCTTT.

The CDR3: CASSQQGQGNTGELFF. The CDR3 DNA follows: TGCGCCAGCAGCCAACAGGGACAGGGGAACACCGGGGAGCTGTTTTTT. This sequence joins TRBV5-1 and TRBJ2-2, with TRBD1 identical over 9 bases. Germline V gene lookup returns CDR1 SGHRS and CDR2 YFSETQ. J gave up 1 base and V 4 bases, and 5 bases lay outside the gene matches. The CDR3 has 16 residues.

The chain employs TRBV2 and TRBJ2-7; D not certain. V lost 1 base and J lost 3, with 13 bases in between. The V gene's germline CDR1 is SNHLY and CDR2 FYNNEI. CDR3 size: 15 residues. CDR3 region: CASSEGQMVFYEQYV. DNA of the CDR3: TGTGCCAGCAGTGAAGGTCAAATGGTTTTCTACGAGCAGTACGTC.

The rearrangement uses TRBV2 and TRBJ1-5; unclear D gene. There are 14 residues in the CDR3. The V and J ends lost 4 bases and 5 bases respectively, with 12 bases between them. Per germline, CDR1 SNHLY and CDR2 FYNNEI. The CDR3 is CASSVEGIDQPQHF. CDR3 DNA: TGTGCCAGCAGTGTAGAGGGAATTGATCAGCCCCAGCATTTT.

The chain recombines TRBV4-1 with TRBJ2-4, with 7 bases that match TRBD1. Trimming removed 2 bases from V and 0 bases from J; junction bases left unmatched: 4. This CDR3 comprises 16 residues. Germline values: CDR1 MGHRA, CDR2 YSYEKL. The CDR3 sequence: CASSQLDREAKNIQYF. The DNA of the CDR3 is TGCGCCAGCAGCCAACTAGACAGGGAAGCCAAAAACATTCAGTACTTC.

The chain uses TRBV25-1 and TRBJ2-5, with 8 bases aligning to TRBD1. There are 16 residues in the CDR3. Germline V lookup: CDR1 MGHDK, CDR2 SYGVNS. V trimming: 4 bases; J trimming: 5 bases; junction bases outside the gene matches: 12. The CDR3 loop reads CASSAHSGGFGETQYF. CDR3 DNA sequence: TGTGCCAGCAGTGCCCATTCAGGGGGCTTCGGGGAGACCCAGTACTTC.

The chain couples TRBV28 to TRBJ2-6; 8 bases match TRBD1. The CDR3 is 20 amino acids. J gave up 0 bases and V 2 bases, and 12 bases lay outside the gene matches. Germline values: CDR1 MDHEN, CDR2 SYDVKM. This CDR3 reads CASSLNPARGPYSGANVLTF. CDR3 coding DNA: TGTGCCAGCAGTTTAAATCCCGCCAGGGGGCCTTACTCTGGGGCCAACGTCCTGACTTTC.

This clone has just one count. The chain combines TRBV7-8 with TRBJ2-7; D may be TRBD1 (5 bases). The CDR3 is made up of 13 amino acids. V shed 0 bases and J shed 6 bases, with 9 bases lying between them. Germline V gene data show CDR1 as SGHVS and CDR2 as FQNEAQ. The CDR3 loop reads CASSLARTSEQYV. The CDR3 DNA reads TGTGCCAGCAGCTTAGCGAGGACATCCGAGCAGTACGTC.